This TCR beta chain appears in the sequencing data of a study of B cell selection in AIRE deficiency. Sorted regulatory T cells were CD4-positive, CD25-high and CD127-low or negative. The table came from immunoSEQ multiplex PCR; TCRdb's copy has only in-frame clones and leaves some out. Of roughly 18,000 clones listed, approximately 94% are singletons. The specimen sequenced was CD4+CD25+ Tregs sorted from PBMCs. The clonotype was recovered from a human donor in good health.

The CDR3 loop is CASGRNNEQFF. The CDR3 DNA is TGTGCCAGCGGGCGGAACAATGAGCAGTTCTTC. This sequence joins TRBV7-3 and TRBJ2-1; D not certain. The CDR3 covers 11 residues. V shed 8 bases and J shed 5 bases, with 7 bases lying between them. CDR1 is SGHTA and CDR2 is FQGTGA in the germline V gene.